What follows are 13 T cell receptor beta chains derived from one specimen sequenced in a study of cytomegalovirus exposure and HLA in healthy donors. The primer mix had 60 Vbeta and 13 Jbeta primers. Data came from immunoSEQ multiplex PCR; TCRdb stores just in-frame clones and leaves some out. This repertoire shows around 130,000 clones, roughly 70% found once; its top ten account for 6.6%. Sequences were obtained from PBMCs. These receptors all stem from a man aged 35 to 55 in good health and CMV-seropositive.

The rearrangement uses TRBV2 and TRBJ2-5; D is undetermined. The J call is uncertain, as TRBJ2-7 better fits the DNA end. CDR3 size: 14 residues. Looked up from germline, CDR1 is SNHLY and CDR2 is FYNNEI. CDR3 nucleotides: TGTGCCAGCAGTGAGCCCGACTTGTCCTACGAGCAGTACTTC. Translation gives CASSEPDLSYEQYF.

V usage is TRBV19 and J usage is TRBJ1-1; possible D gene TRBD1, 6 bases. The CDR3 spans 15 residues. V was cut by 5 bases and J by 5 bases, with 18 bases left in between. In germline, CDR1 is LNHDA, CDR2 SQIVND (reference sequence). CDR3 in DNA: TGTGCCAGTAGTCCCGGGGGGCGGGGGAGTACTGAAGCTTTCTTT. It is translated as CASSPGGRGSTEAFF.

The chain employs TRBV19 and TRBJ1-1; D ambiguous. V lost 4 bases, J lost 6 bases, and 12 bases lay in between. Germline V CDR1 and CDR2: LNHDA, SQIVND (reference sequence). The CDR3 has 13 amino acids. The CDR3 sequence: CASSNELGAEAFF. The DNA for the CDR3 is TGTGCCAGTAGTAACGAATTGGGCGCTGAAGCTTTCTTT.

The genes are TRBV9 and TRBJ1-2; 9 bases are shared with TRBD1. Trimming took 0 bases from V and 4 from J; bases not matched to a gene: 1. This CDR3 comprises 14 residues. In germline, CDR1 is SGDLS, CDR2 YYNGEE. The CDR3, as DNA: TGTGCCAGCAGCGTAGGGGACAGGGTCTATGGCTACACCTTC. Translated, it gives CASSVGDRVYGYTF. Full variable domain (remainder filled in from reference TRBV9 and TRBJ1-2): DSGVTQTPKHLITATGQRVTLRCSPRSGDLSVYWYQQSLDQGLQFLIQYYNGEERAKGNILERFSAQQFPDLHSELNLSSLELGDSALYFCASSVGDRVYGYTFGSGTRLTVV.

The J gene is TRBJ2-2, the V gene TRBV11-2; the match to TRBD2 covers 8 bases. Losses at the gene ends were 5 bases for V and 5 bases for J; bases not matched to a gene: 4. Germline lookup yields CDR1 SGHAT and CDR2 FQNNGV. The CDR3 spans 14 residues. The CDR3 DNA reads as TGTGCCAGCAGCCAAGGCGGGGGGACCGGGGAGCTGTTTTTT. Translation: CASSQGGGTGELFF.

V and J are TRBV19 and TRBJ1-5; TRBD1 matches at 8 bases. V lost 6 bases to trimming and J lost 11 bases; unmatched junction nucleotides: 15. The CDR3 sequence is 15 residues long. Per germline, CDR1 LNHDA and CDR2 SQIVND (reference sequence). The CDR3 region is CASSATQSGGGAQHF. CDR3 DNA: TGTGCCAGTAGCGCCACTCAGTCAGGGGGCGGGGCCCAGCATTTT. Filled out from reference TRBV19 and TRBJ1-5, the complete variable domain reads DGGITQSPKYLFRKEGQNVTLSCEQNLNHDAMYWYRQDPGQGLRLIYYSQIVNDFQKGDIAEGYSVSREKKESFPLTVTSAQKNPTAFYLCASSATQSGGGAQHFGDGTRLSIL.

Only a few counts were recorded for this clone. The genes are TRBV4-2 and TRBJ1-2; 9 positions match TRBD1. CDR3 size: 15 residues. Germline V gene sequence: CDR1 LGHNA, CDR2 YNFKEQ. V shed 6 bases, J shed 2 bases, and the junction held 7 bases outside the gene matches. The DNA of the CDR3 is TGTGCCAGCAGTCATCGGGGACAGGGCAACTATGGCTACACCTTC. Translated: CASSHRGQGNYGYTF.

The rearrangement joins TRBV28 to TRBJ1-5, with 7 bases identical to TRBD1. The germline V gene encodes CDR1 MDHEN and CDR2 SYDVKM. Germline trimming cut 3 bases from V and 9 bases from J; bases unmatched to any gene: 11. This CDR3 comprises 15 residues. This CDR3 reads CASSFAQGFLSPQHF. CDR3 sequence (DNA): TGTGCCAGCAGTTTTGCACAGGGGTTTTTGTCGCCCCAGCATTTT.

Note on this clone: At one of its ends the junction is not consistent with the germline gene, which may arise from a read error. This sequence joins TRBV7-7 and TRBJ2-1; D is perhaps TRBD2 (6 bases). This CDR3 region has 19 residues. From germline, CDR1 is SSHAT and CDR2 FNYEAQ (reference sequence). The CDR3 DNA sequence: TGTGCTAGCAGCTTAGCCCTACCGCGTAGCGGCGGGCCCTACAATGAGCAGTTCTTC. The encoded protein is CASSLALPRSGGPYNEQFF. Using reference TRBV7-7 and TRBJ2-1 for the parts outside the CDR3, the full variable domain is GAGVSQSPRYKVTKRGQDVTLRCDPISSHATLYWYQQALGQGPEFLTYFNYEAQPDKSGLPSDRFSAERPEGSISTLTIQRTEQRDSAMYRCASSLALPRSGGPYNEQFFGPGTRLTVL.

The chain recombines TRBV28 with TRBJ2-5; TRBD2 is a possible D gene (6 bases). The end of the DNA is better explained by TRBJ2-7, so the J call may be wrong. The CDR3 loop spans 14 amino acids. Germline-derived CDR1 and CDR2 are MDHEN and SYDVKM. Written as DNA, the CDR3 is TGTGCCAGCAGTTACGCTCGGGGGACCTACGAGCAGTACTTC. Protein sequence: CASSYARGTYEQYF.

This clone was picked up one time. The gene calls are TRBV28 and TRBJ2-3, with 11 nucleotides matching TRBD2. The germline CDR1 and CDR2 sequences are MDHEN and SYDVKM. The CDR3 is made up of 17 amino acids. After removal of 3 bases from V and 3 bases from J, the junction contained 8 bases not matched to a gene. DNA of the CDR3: TGTGCCAGCAGTTTCCCTAGCGGGGGGACGGGGACAGATACGCAGTATTTT. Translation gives CASSFPSGGTGTDTQYF. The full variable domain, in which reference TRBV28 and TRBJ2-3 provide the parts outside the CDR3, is DVKVTQSSRYLVKRTGEKVFLECVQDMDHENMFWYRQDPGLGLRLIYFSYDVKMKEKGDIPEGYSVSREKKERFSLILESASTNQTSMYLCASSFPSGGTGTDTQYFGPGTRLTVL.

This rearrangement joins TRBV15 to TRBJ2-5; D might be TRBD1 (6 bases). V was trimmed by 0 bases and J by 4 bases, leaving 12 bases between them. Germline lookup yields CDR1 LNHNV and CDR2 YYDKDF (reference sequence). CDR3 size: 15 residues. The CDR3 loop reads CATSRDRGLGETQYF. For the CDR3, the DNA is TGTGCCACCAGCAGAGACAGGGGCTTAGGAGAGACCCAGTACTTC.

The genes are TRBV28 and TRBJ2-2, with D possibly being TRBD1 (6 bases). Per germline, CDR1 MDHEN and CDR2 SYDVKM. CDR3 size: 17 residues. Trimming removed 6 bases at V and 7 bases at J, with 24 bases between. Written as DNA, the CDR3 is TGTGCCAGCAGCACCTACACCGGGACATCCCCCGGCGGGGAGCTGTTTTTT. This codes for CASSTYTGTSPGGELFF.